This record covers a single T cell receptor (beta chain). The antigen is unknown. The germline V and J ends were trimmed by 6 bases and 6 bases, with 18 bases remaining between them. This CDR3 comprises 14 residues. Per germline, CDR1 MNHNS and CDR2 SASEGT. Libraries were prepared by immunoSEQ multiplex PCR; TCRdb keeps only in-frame clonotypes and omits some of them. Among 27,000 or so clones listed, around nine tenths were seen once. The source of the sample is a study of somatic mutations in cytotoxic T cells in rheumatoid arthritis. Separation of CD4+ and CD8+ cells was performed by positive magnetic bead selection, and purity was verified by flow cytometry. Overall study results and limits: Relative to age-matched healthy controls, rheumatoid arthritis patients did not differ significantly in CD8+ T-cell clonality.

The sequence was collected from an adult with rheumatoid arthritis. The chain joins TRBV6-1 to TRBJ2-7; TRBD2 might be the D (6 bases). The sample taken for sequencing was CD8+ T cells sorted from blood. The CDR3 protein is CASSDLGGWAEQYF. The CDR3 DNA reads TGTGCCAGCAGCGACCTCGGGGGATGGGCCGAGCAGTACTTC.